This TCR beta chain was sequenced during a study of cytomegalovirus exposure and HLA in healthy donors. The study ran its PCR with 60 Vbeta and 13 Jbeta primers. The data were produced by immunoSEQ multiplex PCR, yet TCRdb's version contains in-frame clones alone and is incomplete. The sample lists some 190,000 clones; roughly 77% were seen once. Germline V gene sequence: CDR1 KGHSH, CDR2 LQKENI. The CDR3 is 13 residues long. V gave up 4 bases and J gave up 3 bases, with 9 bases separating them. This TCR came from a woman in her 30s in good health and CMV-seropositive. Material for sequencing was PBMCs. The rearrangement links TRBV18 to TRBJ1-1; possible D gene TRBD1, 5 bases. CDR3 nucleotides: TGTGCCAGCTCACGGGGCGCGGACACTGAAGCTTTCTTT. Its protein is CASSRGADTEAFF.